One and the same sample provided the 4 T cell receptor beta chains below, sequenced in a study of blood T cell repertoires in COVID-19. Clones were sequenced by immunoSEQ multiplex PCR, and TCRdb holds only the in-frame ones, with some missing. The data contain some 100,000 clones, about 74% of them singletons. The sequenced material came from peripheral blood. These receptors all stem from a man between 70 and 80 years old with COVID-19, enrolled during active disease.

CDR3: CAISVTAYEQYF. CDR3 nucleotide sequence: TGTGCCATCAGTGTAACAGCCTACGAGCAGTACTTC. The chain couples TRBV10-3 to TRBJ2-7, with D hard to call. This CDR3 spans 12 amino acids. Germline V gene lookup returns CDR1 ENHRY and CDR2 SYGVKD. The V end was cut by 4 bases, the J end by 2 bases, with 6 bases between.

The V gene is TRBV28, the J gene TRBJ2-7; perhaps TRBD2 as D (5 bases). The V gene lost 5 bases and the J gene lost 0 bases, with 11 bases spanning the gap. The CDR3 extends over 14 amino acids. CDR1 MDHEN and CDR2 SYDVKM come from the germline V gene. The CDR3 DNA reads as TGTGCCAGCAGTCCCTCCCTAGCCTCCTACGAGCAGTACTTC. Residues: CASSPSLASYEQYF.

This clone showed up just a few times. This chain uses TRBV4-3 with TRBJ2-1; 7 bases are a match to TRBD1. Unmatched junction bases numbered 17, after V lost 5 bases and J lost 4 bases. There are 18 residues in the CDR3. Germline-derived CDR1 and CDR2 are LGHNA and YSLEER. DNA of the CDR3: TGCGCCAGCAGCAGAGCTTCGACAGGGTCCGACTGGTACAATGAGCAGTTCTTC. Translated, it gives CASSRASTGSDWYNEQFF.

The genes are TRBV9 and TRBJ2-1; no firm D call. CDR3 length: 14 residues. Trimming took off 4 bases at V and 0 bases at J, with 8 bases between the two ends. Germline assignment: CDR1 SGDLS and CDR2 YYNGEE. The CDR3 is CASSPRGSYNEQFF. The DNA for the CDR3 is TGTGCCAGCAGCCCCCGAGGCTCCTACAATGAGCAGTTCTTC.